The rows below give T cell receptor beta chains drawn from one sample of a study of CD8 T cells in Susac syndrome. TCRdb re-called the immunoSEQ multiplex PCR reads with MiXCR, one entry per CDR3 protein. The sample has about 300,000 distinct CDR3 sequences, roughly 85% seen once. The specimen sequenced was CD8+ T cells from PBMCs. The receptors were gathered from a human donor with multiple sclerosis. CDR3s include the opening cysteine and the closing phenylalanine or tryptophan. D genes are given only for firm matches. Only some rows state a clone size, as once, few, many or a class for expanded clones.

>TRBJ2-7|few|TRBD2|TRBV9
CASSGPGGEQYF
TGTGCCAGCAGCGGGCCGGGGGGGGAGCAGTACTTC
>TRBJ2-1|.|.|TRBV6-1
CASPGVSGEQFF
TGTGCCAGCCCGGGAGTTTCCGGTGAGCAGTTCTTC
>TRBJ2-7|few|.|TRBV9
CASSGGGPSSYEQYF
TGTGCCAGCAGCGGCGGGGGCCCCTCGTCCTACGAGCAGTACTTC
>TRBJ1-2|.|.|TRBV7-9
CASSLKGVDHPYGYTF
TGTGCCAGCAGCTTAAAAGGGGTTGATCACCCCTATGGCTACACCTTC
>TRBJ2-1|.|TRBD2|TRBV7-6
CASRPTSGRTSEQFF
TGTGCCAGTCGACCTACTAGCGGGAGAACTAGTGAGCAGTTCTTC
>TRBJ2-7|.|.|TRBV20-1
CSARDPSGTYSYEQYF
TGCAGTGCTAGAGATCCAAGTGGCACTTACTCCTACGAGCAGTACTTC
>TRBJ1-1|.|.|TRBV25-1
CASSDFGHYENTEAFF
TGTGCCAGCAGTGATTTTGGGCACTACGAGAACACTGAAGCTTTCTTT
>TRBJ2-6|.|.|TRBV11-1
CASSFRARRGRGANVLTF
TGTGCCAGCAGCTTTCGAGCAAGGAGGGGGCGAGGGGCCAACGTCCTGACTTTC
>TRBJ1-2|.|.|TRBV27
CAAGRPYGYTF
TGTGCCGCAGGCCGACCCTATGGCTACACCTTC
>TRBJ2-7|.|.|TRBV28
CASSSVPPGLYEQYF
TGTGCCAGCAGTTCAGTCCCTCCGGGACTCTACGAGCAGTACTTC
>TRBJ1-1|once|.|TRBV28
CASSFDGKSGLDTEAFF
TGTGCCAGCAGTTTTGACGGCAAAAGCGGGCTTGACACTGAAGCTTTCTTT
>TRBJ1-1|.|.|TRBV6-5
CASGWNTEAFF
TGTGCCAGCGGCTGGAACACTGAAGCTTTCTTT
>TRBJ2-1|.|TRBD2|TRBV2
CASILGLAGVRDEQFF
TGTGCCAGCATCCTAGGACTAGCGGGAGTTCGGGATGAGCAGTTCTTC
>TRBJ2-1|.|.|TRBV20-1
CSARDQSSYNEQFF
TGCAGTGCTAGAGATCAGAGCTCCTACAATGAGCAGTTCTTC
>TRBJ2-7|.|TRBD1|TRBV7-9
CASSLLQGVFYEQYF
TGTGCCAGCAGCTTATTACAGGGGGTTTTCTACGAGCAGTACTTC
>TRBJ2-1|.|TRBD2|TRBV27
CASSLLGGAYEQFF
TGTGCCAGCAGTTTATTGGGAGGGGCCTATGAGCAGTTCTTC
>TRBJ2-1|.|TRBD2|TRBV7-8
CASSLALLAGVVYNEQFF
TGTGCCAGCAGCTTAGCGCTATTAGCGGGAGTAGTCTACAATGAGCAGTTCTTC
>TRBJ1-3|.|.|TRBV7-9
CASNYLRAAGNTIYF
TGTGCCAGCAATTACCTACGGGCCGCTGGAAACACCATATATTTT
>TRBJ2-7|once|.|TRBV4-1
CASSQERQVLGEQYF
TGCGCCAGCAGCCAAGAGCGGCAGGTCCTGGGCGAGCAGTACTTC
>TRBJ2-3|once|TRBD2|TRBV27
CASSPGGGPSTDTQYF
TGTGCCAGCAGCCCCGGGGGGGGCCCGAGCACAGATACGCAGTATTTT
>TRBJ2-5|.|TRBD1|TRBV28
CASARDRETQYF
TGTGCCAGCGCCCGGGACAGGGAGACCCAGTACTTC
>TRBJ2-1|.|TRBD2|TRBV7-3
CASSSSSGREQFF
TGTGCCAGCAGCTCCTCTAGCGGGAGGGAGCAGTTCTTC
>TRBJ1-5|.|.|TRBV10-3
CAISDSVDSNQPQHF
TGTGCCATCAGTGACTCTGTCGATAGCAATCAGCCCCAGCATTTT
>TRBJ2-7|.|TRBD2|TRBV4-1
CASSLRGTSVYEQYF
TGCGCCAGCAGCCTCCGGGGGACTAGCGTCTACGAGCAGTACTTC
>TRBJ1-1|.|TRBD1|TRBV7-9
CASQGGNTEAFF
TGTGCCAGCCAGGGGGGGAACACTGAAGCTTTCTTT
>TRBJ2-5|.|TRBD2|TRBV5-4
CATREEVGQETQYF
TGTGCCACCCGGGAGGAGGTTGGGCAAGAGACCCAGTACTTC
>TRBJ2-1|few|TRBD2|TRBV10-1
CATKLRREGEQFF
TGCGCCACCAAATTGAGGAGGGAGGGTGAGCAGTTCTTC
>TRBJ1-1|.|.|TRBV5-1
CASSPGLMNTEAFF
TGCGCCAGCAGCCCCGGACTGATGAACACTGAAGCTTTCTTT
>TRBJ2-1|.|TRBD2|TRBV11-1
CASSPKGGLIAGTGSYNEQFF
TGTGCCAGCAGCCCCAAGGGGGGGCTGATAGCGGGGACTGGCTCCTACAATGAGCAGTTCTTC
>TRBJ2-1|.|.|TRBV5-1
CASSFDGGDEQFF
TGCGCCAGCAGCTTCGATGGAGGCGATGAGCAGTTCTTC
>TRBJ2-1|.|TRBD2|TRBV11-2
CASSHLSKGEGTRLYNEQFF
TGTGCCAGCAGTCACCTTTCCAAGGGGGAGGGGACTAGGCTATACAATGAGCAGTTCTTC
>TRBJ2-1|.|TRBD2|TRBV27
CASSLLGTSGGGYNEQFF
TGTGCCAGCAGTTTATTAGGGACTAGCGGAGGGGGGTACAATGAGCAGTTCTTC
>TRBJ1-1|.|.|TRBV5-4
CASSSGKLLNTEAFF
TGTGCCAGCTCGTCAGGGAAACTCTTGAACACTGAAGCTTTCTTT
>TRBJ2-3|.|TRBD2|TRBV3-1
CASSQGREDVYF
TGTGCCAGCAGCCAAGGGCGGGAGGATGTGTATTTT
>TRBJ2-7|once|TRBD1|TRBV7-9
CASSYGQGEQYF
TGTGCCAGCAGTTACGGACAGGGCGAGCAGTACTTC
>TRBJ2-3|once|.|TRBV27
CASRNRGSTDTQYF
TGTGCCAGCAGAAACCGGGGTAGCACAGATACGCAGTATTTT
>TRBJ2-7|.|.|TRBV5-1
CASSPATYEQYF
TGCGCCAGCAGCCCAGCTACCTACGAGCAGTACTTC
>TRBJ2-7|.|.|TRBV27
CASRRPLGRFYEQYF
TGTGCCAGCAGACGCCCACTGGGTAGGTTCTACGAGCAGTACTTC
>TRBJ1-1|.|TRBD1|TRBV15
CATSVGQANTEAFF
TGTGCCACCAGCGTGGGACAGGCGAACACTGAAGCTTTCTTT
>TRBJ2-2|once|.|TRBV27
CASSSRGRSTGELFF
TGTGCCAGCAGTTCCAGGGGCAGATCGACCGGGGAGCTGTTTTTT
>TRBJ2-2|.|TRBD1|TRBV7-3
CASSFTGDGELFF
TGTGCCAGCAGCTTTACAGGGGACGGGGAGCTGTTTTTT
>TRBJ2-1|few|.|TRBV7-3
CASSLTLHGTSYNEQFF
TGTGCCAGCAGCTTAACCCTTCATGGAACTAGTTACAATGAGCAGTTCTTC
>TRBJ2-7|.|TRBD2|TRBV7-6
CASSSGLAGELGLDEQYF
TGTGCCAGCAGCTCGGGACTAGCGGGAGAACTAGGACTTGACGAGCAGTACTTC
>TRBJ1-2|.|.|TRBV20-1
CSARDRGTLANYGYTF
TGCAGTGCTAGAGATCGGGGGACACTCGCTAACTATGGCTACACCTTC
>TRBJ2-1|.|.|TRBV28
CASSPPNEQFF
TGTGCCAGCAGCCCTCCCAATGAGCAGTTCTTC
>TRBJ2-3|.|.|TRBV7-9
CASRGFLEGPDTQYF
TGTGCCAGCAGAGGCTTCTTGGAGGGGCCAGATACGCAGTATTTT
>TRBJ2-7|.|TRBD2|TRBV29-1
CSVEEGTSGRFYEQYF
TGCAGCGTTGAAGAAGGCACTAGCGGGAGATTCTACGAGCAGTACTTC
>TRBJ1-1|.|.|TRBV29-1
CSVEVGWATEAFF
TGCAGCGTTGAAGTTGGTTGGGCCACTGAAGCTTTCTTT
>TRBJ2-3|.|.|TRBV4-1
CASSRLIWTDTQYF
TGCGCCAGCAGCCGTCTAATATGGACAGATACGCAGTATTTT
>TRBJ1-1|.|.|TRBV6-5
CASSYSEGFTEAFF
TGTGCCAGCAGTTACTCGGAGGGTTTTACTGAAGCTTTCTTT
>TRBJ1-1|.|.|TRBV10-2
CASSEWPTEAFF
TGCGCCAGCAGTGAGTGGCCCACTGAAGCTTTCTTT
>TRBJ2-2|.|TRBD1|TRBV7-9
CASSGPEGAYTGELFF
TGTGCCAGCAGCGGGCCCGAGGGGGCATACACCGGGGAGCTGTTTTTT
>TRBJ2-7|.|.|TRBV6-1
CASNLLTHEQYF
TGTGCCAGCAATCTCCTTACCCACGAGCAGTACTTC
>TRBJ1-6|few|TRBD1|TRBV6-1
CASATGVNNSPLHF
TGTGCCAGCGCGACAGGGGTCAATAATTCACCCCTCCACTTT
>TRBJ2-7|.|.|TRBV7-9
CASSLAGGGMAYEQYF
TGTGCCAGCAGCTTAGCTGGTGGGGGAATGGCCTACGAGCAGTACTTC
>TRBJ2-1|.|TRBD2|TRBV27
CASSLTGGPDEQFF
TGTGCCAGCAGTCTCACGGGAGGTCCCGATGAGCAGTTCTTC
>TRBJ2-1|once|TRBD2|TRBV5-6
CASSPPGRDLLF
TGTGCCAGCAGCCCCCCTGGGAGGGACCTCCTCTTC
>TRBJ2-7|.|.|TRBV27
CASSSPTREQYF
TGTGCCAGCAGTTCTCCCACTAGAGAGCAGTACTTC
>TRBJ2-7|.|TRBD2|TRBV30
CAQGLAGGEQYF
TGTGCCCAGGGACTAGCGGGAGGGGAGCAGTACTTC
>TRBJ2-1|.|TRBD2|TRBV4-2
CASTLGGGGNEQFF
TGTGCCAGCACCCTTGGGGGGGGTGGTAATGAGCAGTTCTTC